This TCR beta chain was observed in a study of cytomegalovirus exposure and HLA in healthy donors. Background on the study: The 120 or so validation repertoires, a later analysis reported, used the same platform as the 666 first-cohort repertoires.

Study-wide results and caveats: The study flagged some 170 TCR beta chains as cytomegalovirus-associated.

This table comes from immunoSEQ multiplex PCR, and its TCRdb copy is limited to in-frame clones, with some not included. The sample yields hundreds of thousands of clones, roughly 89% seen once. Concerning this clone: No antigen is known for it.

The CDR3 is made up of 15 amino acids. V lost 4 bases and J 0 bases, leaving 13 bases between the germline ends. Germline-derived CDR1 and CDR2 are MNHNY and SVGAGI (reference sequence). The TCR comes from a woman between 18 and 30 years old in good health and CMV-seronegative. V and J are TRBV6-6 and TRBJ2-7; a possible D gene is TRBD1 (6 bases). The sequencing input was PBMCs. The CDR3 is CASSSTGTSSYEQYF. The CDR3 bases are TGTGCCAGCAGTTCCACCGGGACAAGCTCCTACGAGCAGTACTTC.